This TCR beta chain was profiled in a study of blood T cell repertoires in COVID-19. The overall study: The United States, Italy and Spain provided the acute and convalescent COVID-19 samples. T cells, B-cell-depleted T cells, or PBMCs provided the cDNA or gDNA that served as material.

This clone appeared a single time. CDR1 is LNHDA, CDR2 SQIVND, per germline (reference sequence). Trimming pared 5 bases from V and 1 base from J, leaving 11 bases between. This CDR3 comprises 14 residues. Original processing notes: By means of reference gene primer amplification, nucleated cell counts were estimated. Assay: immunoSEQ multiplex PCR; the TCRdb copy retains only in-frame clones and omits some. D and trimming come from the DNA, and the V and J calls and clone size come from that table. The table lists over 150,000 clones, roughly nine tenths of them singletons. This chain connects TRBV19 to TRBJ1-1; a possible D gene is TRBD1 (5 bases). The sequenced sample was peripheral blood. The TCR sequence derives from a man between 18 and 29 years old who had recovered from COVID-19. CDR3 protein: CASSQTGRNTEAFF. CDR3 nucleotide sequence: TGTGCCAGTAGTCAAACAGGACGGAACACTGAAGCTTTCTTT.